This T cell receptor (beta chain) was obtained from a study of shared clonotypes between healthy human individuals. Repertoires were generated with immunoSEQ multiplex PCR, while TCRdb's copy carries only in-frame clones and drops some. The sample holds about 2 million clones, over 85% seen once. Participating donors were healthy, HIV-negative adults free of recent acute infections or vaccinations. In germline, CDR1 is MNHNY, CDR2 SVGAGI (reference sequence). CDR3 size: 14 residues. The V end was cut by 5 bases, the J end by 8 bases, with 15 bases between. With respect to this clone: The antigen is undetermined.

Study results and limitations: Sampling used blood alone; tissue repertoires probably differ.

Sample: naive CD4+ T cells sorted from blood. As for subset: CD45RA+ positively selected. The chain couples TRBV6-6 to TRBJ2-2; D is undetermined. The sequence was collected from a man younger than 35 in good health. In DNA form, the CDR3 reads TGTGCCAGCAGTCCGGACCCGACCGCGGGGGAGCTGTTTTTT. Translating gives CASSPDPTAGELFF.